This TCR beta chain emerged from a study of OX40 agonist ivuxolimab in advanced cancers. Study-level information: One patient with hepatocellular carcinoma and two with cutaneous melanoma, three in all, had partial responses.

The germline V gene has CDR1 LGHNA and CDR2 YNFKEQ. This CDR3 spans 12 amino acids. V dropped 5 bases and J dropped 8 bases, with 9 bases sitting between them. Clones were read by immunoSEQ multiplex PCR, and TCRdb kept only the in-frame ones, dropping some. The sample carries approximately 10,000 clones, about 90% recorded once. The chain uses TRBV4-2 and TRBJ1-4, with D unclear. The sequences come from CD4+ or CD8+ T cells sorted from blood, collected in a trial of the OX40 agonist ivuxolimab. This receptor was identified in an adult with an advanced solid tumor such as melanoma, head and neck, liver or kidney cancer. Here the CDR3 DNA reads TGTGCCAGCAGCACCTCCCCGGAAAAACTGTTTTTT. This translates into CASSTSPEKLFF.